Below, one TCR beta chain is given with its context. Its target is unknown. The data belong to a study of T-cell memory formation after mild COVID-19. Notes on the study in general: The finding that pre-infection memory included some responding clones suggested that cross-reactive memory joined.

MiXCR was run by TCRdb on the 5' RACE reads, yielding one entry per CDR3 protein. The repertoire includes 220,000 or so distinct CDR3 sequences, over 9.5% of them detected once, and around 3.3% sits in the top ten. V gave up 5 bases and J gave up 7 bases; unmatched junction bases: 8. This CDR3 comprises 12 residues. CDR1 is DFQATT and CDR2 is SNEGSKA in the germline V gene (reference sequence). The sequence came from a man between 18 and 29 years old who had mild COVID-19 (a few samples of this study predate the infection). Cell type and time point are not known. The chain carries TRBV20-1 and TRBJ2-7; 7 bases are shared with TRBD2. Sample: PBMCs or a T cell subset sorted from them (not recorded which). Here the CDR3 DNA reads TGCAGTGCTTCACGGACTAGAGGGGAGCAGTACGTC. Protein product: CSASRTRGEQYV.